The source of this TCR beta chain is a study of PD-1 blockade in mismatch repair-deficient tumors. As for the study in general: Enrolled about 2013-2017, patients had progressing, pretreated mismatch repair-deficient cancers of 12 types. Study observations and caveats: Rapid post-treatment expansion, then contraction, generally preceding radiologic response, marked tumor-resident clones.

Mismatch repair deficiency was confirmed in all patients, by PCR or immunohistochemistry. TCRs were sequenced from three patients responding to pembrolizumab. With respect to this clone: Its antigen is not identified.

Sequenced by immunoSEQ multiplex PCR; TCRdb stores in-frame clones only, minus some. The data contain roughly 110,000 clones, over 60% of them seen just once; the ten biggest clones take up 4.7%. Sequences were derived from peripheral blood, sampled 60 weeks after starting pembrolizumab. This clonotype was obtained from an adult with mismatch repair-deficient cancer.

DNA for the CDR3: TGTGCCAGCAGTTACCTAGCGGGGCCCTACGAGCAGTACTTC. It codes for CASSYLAGPYEQYF. The V and J genes are TRBV27 and TRBJ2-7, with TRBD2 matching over 9 bases. This CDR3 is built from 14 residues. Trimming took 4 bases from V and 2 from J; bases not matched to a gene: 3. Per germline, CDR1 MNHEY and CDR2 SMNVEV (reference sequence).